This is a list of T cell receptor beta chains from one sample in a study of tumour-infiltrating T cells in Burkitt lymphoma. The repertoire was sequenced with immunoSEQ multiplex PCR; TCRdb's copy has only in-frame clones and lacks some. The sample holds about 1,600 clones, roughly two fifths seen once. The sequencing sample was made of tumor tissue. The receptors derive from a human donor with Burkitt lymphoma. The CDR3 runs from the conserved cysteine through the conserved F or W. A D gene is named only where the DNA matches it firmly. Expanded clones get a size class; other rows say once, few or many, or leave the size out.

D	V	J	size	CDR3	DNA
TRBD1	TRBV28	TRBJ1-2	few	CASSTYRGTYTF	TGTGCCAGCAGTACATACAGGGGGACCTACACCTTC
NA	TRBV5-4	TRBJ1-5	NA	CASSLRGENQPQHF	TGTGCCAGTAGCTTGAGAGGGGAAAATCAGCCCCAGCATTTT
NA	TRBV27	TRBJ2-7	NA	CASSRGRAYEQYF	TGTGCCAGCAGCAGGGGCAGGGCCTACGAGCAGTACTTC
NA	TRBV19	TRBJ1-2	NA	CASGGGPRSYGYTF	TGTGCCAGCGGAGGTGGGCCCCGAAGCTATGGCTACACCTTC
NA	TRBV5-4	TRBJ1-1	NA	CASSLGGNTEAFF	TGTGCCAGCAGCTTGGGGGGAAACACTGAAGCTTTCTTT
TRBD2	TRBV7-3	TRBJ2-7	NA	CASSISGTSGPQYF	TGTGCCAGCAGCATATCCGGGACTAGCGGGCCACAGTACTTC
NA	TRBV15	TRBJ1-2	NA	CATSPGDGNYGYTF	TGTGCCACCAGCCCCGGGGACGGGAACTATGGCTACACCTTC
TRBD1	TRBV29-1	TRBJ2-1	NA	CSVEQGDEYNEQFF	TGCAGCGTTGAACAGGGGGACGAGTACAATGAGCAGTTCTTC
NA	TRBV5-6	TRBJ2-7	NA	CASSSGQTPYEQYF	TGTGCCAGCAGCTCGGGACAAACTCCCTACGAGCAGTACTTC
NA	TRBV18	TRBJ2-7	few	CASSPIFLRDGAYEQYF	TGTGCCAGCTCACCAATTTTTCTGCGGGACGGAGCCTACGAGCAGTACTTC
TRBD1	TRBV4-3	TRBJ2-2	NA	CASSLAKTGGTGELFF	TGCGCCAGCAGCTTAGCGAAAACAGGGGGCACCGGGGAGCTGTTTTTT
NA	TRBV9	TRBJ1-3	NA	CASSVSNLFSGNTIYF	TGTGCCAGCAGCGTCTCAAACCTTTTCTCTGGAAACACCATATATTTT
NA	TRBV11-2	TRBJ1-5	NA	CASSLDHGVWQPQHF	TGTGCCAGCAGCTTAGATCACGGGGTCTGGCAGCCCCAGCATTTT